The 11 T cell receptor beta chains listed next were all sequenced from one sample in a study of graft-versus-host responses after intestinal transplantation. Assay used: immunoSEQ multiplex PCR; TCRdb lists only in-frame clones, some missing. The repertoire includes 90,000 to 130,000 clones, around nine tenths of them detected once, and about 0.2% sits in the top ten. Their target antigens are unknown. The sequencing used unstimulated CD4+ T cells sorted from spleen or lymph node cells, collected before transplant. The receptors derive from a human donor who was the organ donor for an intestinal transplant.

V is TRBV20-1 and J is TRBJ1-2, with a weak D call TRBD1 (6 bases). The V end was cut by 3 bases, the J end by 6 bases, with 8 bases between. The CDR3 extends over 11 amino acids. Germline loops: CDR1 DFQATT, CDR2 SNEGSKA (reference sequence). The CDR3 DNA reads TGCAGTGCTAGTAACAGGGATGGCTACACCTTC. Translation gives CSASNRDGYTF.

The V and J genes are TRBV27 and TRBJ1-1, with 10 bases that match TRBD1. The CDR3 loop spans 14 amino acids. Germline V gives CDR1 MNHEY, CDR2 SMNVEV (reference sequence). The V gene end was trimmed by 3 bases and the J gene end by 7 bases; junction bases not matched to a gene: 5. CDR3 DNA sequence: TGTGCCAGCAGTTTCCGGGACAGGGGCTTTGAAGCTTTCTTT. Amino acid sequence: CASSFRDRGFEAFF.

The table lists this clone with a few counts. The V call is TRBV10-3, the J call TRBJ2-7, with D perhaps matching TRBD2 (5 bases). Trimming took off 10 bases at V and 5 bases at J, with 12 bases between the two ends. The CDR3 loop spans 11 amino acids. In germline, CDR1 is ENHRY, CDR2 SYGVKD. CDR3 residues: CATAYGNEQYF. In DNA, the CDR3 is TGTGCCACCGCGTACGGGAACGAGCAGTACTTC.

The chain combines TRBV6-5 with TRBJ1-1; no clear D. The CDR3 runs to 12 residues. Germline V lookup: CDR1 MNHEY, CDR2 SVGAGI. V lost 5 bases and J 1 base, leaving 5 bases between the germline ends. CDR3 sequence reads: CASSEQNTEAFF. The CDR3 DNA sequence: TGTGCCAGCAGTGAACAGAACACTGAAGCTTTCTTT.

A few counts support this clone. J is TRBJ2-7 and V is TRBV19; D is uncertain. The germline CDR1 and CDR2 sequences are LNHDA and SQIVND (reference sequence). The V gene lost 4 bases and the J gene lost 6 bases, with 13 bases spanning the gap. This CDR3 comprises 13 residues. The CDR3 region has the DNA TGTGCCAGTAGTACCTTAGATTGGGGCGAGCAGTACTTC. Residues: CASSTLDWGEQYF.

The chain combines TRBV5-4 with TRBJ2-3; D not resolved. V was pared by 4 bases and J by 6 bases, with 15 bases between. Germline assignment: CDR1 SGHNT and CDR2 YYREEE (reference sequence). The CDR3 has 14 residues. The CDR3 protein is CASSAPPVWDTQYF. The CDR3 DNA follows: TGTGCCAGCAGCGCCCCTCCAGTATGGGATACGCAGTATTTT.

V usage is TRBV11-2 and J usage is TRBJ2-1; D is unresolved. Germline CDR1 is SGHAT and CDR2 is FQNNGV. V lost 4 bases and J 6 bases, leaving 13 bases between the germline ends. This CDR3 is 14 amino acids long. The CDR3 DNA follows: TGTGCCAGCAGCTACTCCGGATTGACCAATGAGCAGTTCTTC. It specifies CASSYSGLTNEQFF.

The chain links TRBV5-1 to TRBJ2-7; 10 bases map to TRBD2. J was trimmed by 6 bases and V by 1 base; bases with no gene match: 7. This CDR3 is 15 amino acids long. In germline, CDR1 is SGHRS, CDR2 YFSETQ. The DNA of the CDR3 is TGCGCCAGCAGCTTGAGTAGCCTAGCGGGAGCCGAGCAGTACTTC. Translating it yields CASSLSSLAGAEQYF.

The chain joins TRBV5-1 to TRBJ1-4, with TRBD1 matching 10 bases. CDR1 and CDR2 (germline): SGHRS, YFSETQ. The CDR3 spans 15 residues. J lost 8 bases, V lost 3 bases, and 7 bases had no gene match. The CDR3 is CASSSTGGAWEKLFF. The CDR3 DNA sequence: TGCGCCAGCAGCTCGACAGGGGGCGCCTGGGAAAAACTGTTTTTT. Supplemented by reference TRBV5-1 and TRBJ1-4, the full variable domain reads KAGVTQTPRYLIKTRGQQVTLSCSPISGHRSVSWYQQTPGQGLQFLFEYFSETQRNKGNFPGRFSGRQFSNSRSEMNVSTLELGDSALYLCASSSTGGAWEKLFFGSGTQLSVL.

This clone turned up a few times. This chain connects TRBV6-1 to TRBJ1-4; D gene ambiguous. This CDR3 spans 15 amino acids. The V end lost 4 bases, the J end lost 7 bases, and 16 bases lay between the germline ends. Germline CDR1 reads MNHNS; CDR2 reads SASEGT. CDR3 residues: CASSVGGTLGEKLFF. Written as DNA, the CDR3 is TGTGCCAGCAGTGTCGGTGGAACTTTAGGTGAAAAACTGTTTTTT.

The chain employs TRBV13 and TRBJ1-1; unclear D gene. CDR3 length: 13 amino acids. CDR1 and CDR2 from the germline V gene are PRHDT and FYEKMQ (reference sequence). Trimming removed 0 bases at V and 0 bases at J, with 2 bases between. The CDR3 is CASSLGMNTEAFF. The CDR3, as DNA: TGTGCCAGCAGCTTAGGCATGAACACTGAAGCTTTCTTT.